This entry lists 26 T cell receptor beta chains sequenced from one sample in a study of T cell repertoires in cytomegalovirus infection. TCRdb reanalysed the reads using MiXCR and keeps one entry per CDR3 protein. This table has 150,000 to 180,000 distinct CDR3 sequences, 23% appearing once. Sample: PBMCs. All receptors come from a human donor in good health (CMV status not recorded). Some clones in this sample may be carry-over from other donors' samples.

A remark on this clonotype: Just one base apart from a much larger clone, this may be a read error. The CDR3 spells CASSSGQEAVVEKLFF. In DNA, the CDR3 is TGTGCCAGCAGCTCCGGACAGGAGGCCGTAGTTGAAAAACTGTTTTTT. The chain is built from TRBV7-9 and TRBJ1-4; 7 nucleotides line up with TRBD1. V was pared by 4 bases and J by 7 bases, with 12 bases of the junction left unmatched. The germline gives CDR1 SEHNR, CDR2 FQNEAQ (reference sequence). The CDR3 runs 16 residues. Variable domain in full (rest from reference TRBV7-9 and TRBJ1-4): DTGVSQNPRHKITKRGQNVTFRCDPISEHNRLYWYRQTLGQGPEFLTYFQNEAQLEKSRLLSDRFSAERPKGSFSTLEIQRTEQGDSAMYLCASSSGQEAVVEKLFFGSGTQLSVL.

This clonotype was counted only a few times. The DNA for the CDR3 is TGTGCCAGCAGTTTAGGGGAAAAGGGTCGAGAGACCCAGTACTTC. The encoded protein is CASSLGEKGRETQYF. The chain uses TRBV12-3 or TRBV12-4 and TRBJ2-5, with D uncertain. The V and J ends lost 1 base and 4 bases respectively, with 13 bases between them. This CDR3 has 15 residues.

This clonotype occurred a few times. This rearrangement joins TRBV6-8 to TRBJ2-1; 8 positions agree with TRBD1. V lost 2 bases and J lost 6; bases outside the gene matches: 3. There are 14 residues in the CDR3. Germline V gene sequence: CDR1 MNHGY, CDR2 SAAAGT. DNA for the CDR3: TGTGCCAGCAGTTACCTCACAGGGGGCAATGAGCAGTTCTTC. Translation gives CASSYLTGGNEQFF.

This clonotype was seen ten or more times. This sequence joins TRBV7-8 and TRBJ1-3; D gene uncertain. The CDR3 covers 15 residues. The germline V and J ends were trimmed by 0 bases and 0 bases, with 6 bases remaining between them. CDR1 and CDR2 from the germline V gene are SGHVS and FQNEAQ. DNA of the CDR3: TGTGCCAGCAGCTTAGCAGGCAGCTCTGGAAACACCATATATTTT. Translated: CASSLAGSSGNTIYF.

This clonotype has only a few counts. The rearrangement joins TRBV24-1 to TRBJ2-2; D remains ambiguous. From germline, CDR1 is KGHDR and CDR2 SFDVKD. The CDR3 sequence is 17 residues long. Trimming cost V 3 bases and J 2 bases, with 15 bases left between them. CDR3 protein: CATSDAPPAVNTGELFF. DNA of the CDR3: TGTGCCACCAGTGATGCCCCTCCAGCTGTAAACACCGGGGAGCTGTTTTTT.

The chain combines TRBV4-1 with TRBJ1-1; D ambiguous. Germline V lookup: CDR1 MGHRA, CDR2 YSYEKL. Trimming shortened V by 1 base and J by 5 bases, and 14 bases separated the two germline ends. The CDR3 extends over 15 amino acids. The DNA for the CDR3 is TGCGCCAGCAGCCAAGTTTTAGCTGCGGTAACTGAAGCTTTCTTT. Translation: CASSQVLAAVTEAFF.

This clonotype appeared many times. The chain is built from TRBV7-9 and TRBJ2-3, with D perhaps TRBD2 (6 bases). The V and J ends lost 1 base and 0 bases respectively, with 8 bases between them. CDR3 size: 15 residues. Germline V CDR1 and CDR2: SEHNR, FQNEAQ (reference sequence). The CDR3 sequence is CASSLGGTSTDTQYF. The CDR3 bases are TGTGCCAGCAGCTTAGGCGGGACTAGCACAGATACGCAGTATTTT.

This clonotype was observed a handful of times. The chain is built from TRBV7-8 and TRBJ2-3, with a weak D call TRBD2 (5 bases). V was clipped by 1 base and J by 2 bases, with 10 bases between them. Germline CDR1 reads SGHVS; CDR2 reads FQNEAQ. The CDR3 extends over 15 amino acids. CDR3 nucleotide sequence: TGTGCCAGCAGCTTAGGGCTAGCCCCCACAGATACGCAGTATTTT. Translation gives CASSLGLAPTDTQYF.

The chain combines TRBV6-2 or TRBV6-3 with TRBJ1-5; D unresolved. Per the germline V gene, CDR1 is MNHEY and CDR2 is SVGEGT. Between the trimmed V and J ends, which lost 4 bases and 6 bases, there was a span of 19 bases. The CDR3 loop spans 16 amino acids. The DNA for the CDR3 is TGTGCCAGCAGTTCATCAGGCTTTTCTGGCGGTCAGCCCCAGCATTTT. Its translation: CASSSSGFSGGQPQHF.

The CDR3 here is CASSRGASYGYTF. The CDR3 DNA sequence: TGTGCCAGCAGCAGGGGAGCCTCCTATGGCTACACCTTC. The chain combines TRBV9 with TRBJ1-2; TRBD1 might be the D (5 bases). CDR1 is SGDLS, CDR2 YYNGEE, per germline. The V and J ends lost 4 bases and 4 bases respectively, with 11 bases between them. The CDR3 length is 13 residues. The full variable domain, completed using reference TRBV9 and TRBJ1-2, is DSGVTQTPKHLITATGQRVTLRCSPRSGDLSVYWYQQSLDQGLQFLIQYYNGEERAKGNILERFSAQQFPDLHSELNLSSLELGDSALYFCASSRGASYGYTFGSGTRLTVV.

In this sample, this clonotype turned up a few times. The chain combines TRBV6-1 with TRBJ1-6, with 8 bases aligning to TRBD1. Germline CDR1 reads MNHNS; CDR2 reads SASEGT. The CDR3 is 13 residues long. Trimming took 9 bases from V and 7 from J; bases not matched to a gene: 5. The CDR3 loop reads CASNRGENSPLHF. DNA for the CDR3: TGTGCCAGTAACAGGGGGGAAAATTCACCCCTCCACTTT.

This clonotype has a handful of counts. This chain links TRBV15 with TRBJ2-5; D is undetermined. CDR1 is LNHNV and CDR2 is YYDKDF in the germline V gene (reference sequence). The V gene lost 1 base and the J gene lost 5 bases, with 11 bases spanning the gap. The CDR3 covers 14 residues. Here the CDR3 DNA reads TGTGCCACCAGCAGAGTCTTGTCCACGGAGACCCAGTACTTC. It yields the protein CATSRVLSTETQYF. Filled out from reference TRBV15 and TRBJ2-5, the complete variable domain reads DAMVIQNPRYQVTQFGKPVTLSCSQTLNHNVMYWYQQKSSQAPKLLFHYYDKDFNNEADTPDNFQSRRPNTSFCFLDIRSPGLGDTAMYLCATSRVLSTETQYFGPGTRLLVL.

In this sample, this clonotype turned up a few times. The chain carries TRBV19 and TRBJ2-6, with a weak D call TRBD1 (7 bases). The CDR3 sequence is 18 residues long. The ends were cut back, 1 base at V and 0 bases at J, with 13 bases in the middle. Germline CDR1 LNHDA, CDR2 SQIVND (reference sequence). CDR3 region: CASSIAGDSYSGANVLTF. CDR3 in DNA: TGTGCCAGTAGTATAGCGGGGGACAGCTACTCTGGGGCCAACGTCCTGACTTTC.

The CDR3 loop reads CSARIPGNTEAFF. Here the CDR3 DNA reads TGCAGTGCTAGGATTCCAGGGAACACTGAAGCTTTCTTT. The rearrangement joins TRBV20-1 to TRBJ1-1; D is uncertain. The CDR3 extends over 13 amino acids. Germline V gene sequence: CDR1 DFQATT, CDR2 SNEGSKA (reference sequence). Trimming cost V 3 bases and J 1 base, with 9 bases left between them.

This clonotype was recorded a few times. The V call is TRBV4-1, the J call TRBJ1-3; TRBD1 matches 9 bases. CDR3 size: 17 residues. Germline V gives CDR1 MGHRA, CDR2 YSYEKL. V lost 2 bases, J lost 3 bases, and 8 bases stayed unmatched. The CDR3 DNA sequence: TGCGCCAGCAGCCAACCTCCGGGACAGGGAAGTGGAAACACCATATATTTT. It yields the protein CASSQPPGQGSGNTIYF.

The rearrangement links TRBV6-6 to TRBJ2-5; a weak D match, TRBD1 (5 bases). The CDR3 is 17 amino acids. Germline assignment: CDR1 MNHNY and CDR2 SVGAGI (reference sequence). The V end was cut by 2 bases, the J end by 2 bases, with 18 bases between. CDR3 amino acids: CASSYPAQVTTQETQYF. The CDR3 nucleotides are TGTGCCAGCAGTTACCCGGCACAGGTTACGACTCAAGAGACCCAGTACTTC.

The chain couples TRBV20-1 to TRBJ2-2; possible D gene TRBD1, 5 bases. The CDR3 loop spans 14 amino acids. CDR1 is DFQATT and CDR2 is SNEGSKA in the germline V gene (reference sequence). V was pared by 2 bases and J by 0 bases, with 7 bases between. DNA of the CDR3: TGCAGTGCTAGACGACAGTCGAACACCGGGGAGCTGTTTTTT. Protein sequence: CSARRQSNTGELFF.

The chain employs TRBV11-2 and TRBJ2-2, with a weak D call TRBD2 (5 bases). CDR1 is SGHAT, CDR2 FQNNGV, per germline. V was shortened by 6 bases and J by 6 bases, with 17 bases between the two germline ends. The CDR3 length is 15 residues. The DNA of the CDR3 is TGTGCCAGCAGTCCTGGACTGCGAAACTCCGGGGAGCTGTTTTTT. The encoded protein is CASSPGLRNSGELFF. Full variable domain (rest looked up from reference TRBV11-2 and TRBJ2-2): EAGVAQSPRYKIIEKRQSVAFWCNPISGHATLYWYQQILGQGPKLLIQFQNNGVVDDSQLPKDRFSAERLKGVDSTLKIQPAKLEDSAVYLCASSPGLRNSGELFFGEGSRLTVL.

The sample holds many counts of this clonotype. This chain joins TRBV7-2 and TRBJ1-4, with no clear D. The germline V gene has CDR1 SGHTA and CDR2 FQGNSA. V was pared by 3 bases and J by 5 bases, with 16 bases between. The CDR3 covers 16 residues. The CDR3 loop reads CASSFTGPGRNEKLFF. CDR3 bases: TGTGCCAGCAGCTTCACCGGACCCGGGAGAAATGAAAAACTGTTTTTT.

The sample holds many counts of this clonotype. The rearrangement uses TRBV6-2 or TRBV6-3 and TRBJ2-7; 7 bases agree with TRBD1. V shed 1 base and J 3 bases; nucleotides not matched to a gene: 3. This CDR3 has 14 amino acids. Germline CDR1 reads MNHEY; CDR2 reads SVGEGT. The CDR3 nucleotides read TGTGCCAGCAGTTACTTCGGACAGGTCTACGAGCAGTACTTC. Encoded protein: CASSYFGQVYEQYF.

The sample holds many counts of this clonotype. The V call is TRBV11-2, the J call TRBJ2-7; D gene unclear. V was cut by 5 bases and J by 7 bases, with 18 bases left in between. The germline gives CDR1 SGHAT, CDR2 FQNNGV. The CDR3 runs 14 residues. The DNA for the CDR3 is TGTGCCAGCAGCCAACTAAGTGTTGCGCGGGAGCAGTACTTC. Protein: CASSQLSVAREQYF.

This chain links TRBV6-5 with TRBJ1-1; D is perhaps TRBD1 (6 bases). V was cut by 2 bases and J by 6 bases, with 13 bases left in between. Germline CDR1 reads MNHEY; CDR2 reads SVGAGI. The length of the CDR3 is 14 residues. DNA of the CDR3: TGTGCCAGCAGTTACCTAAGGACAGTCCCTGAAGCTTTCTTT. It yields the protein CASSYLRTVPEAFF.

This clonotype was detected ten times or more. J is TRBJ2-2 and V is TRBV7-8, with D unclear. Trimming cost V 1 base and J 6 bases, with 6 bases left between them. The CDR3 totals 13 residues. The germline V gene has CDR1 SGHVS and CDR2 FQNEAQ. The CDR3 sequence is CASSLGWAGELFF. In DNA, the CDR3 is TGTGCCAGCAGCTTAGGGTGGGCCGGGGAGCTGTTTTTT.

This clonotype was seen a few times. This chain joins TRBV29-1 and TRBJ1-1; D is unresolved. This CDR3 spans 10 amino acids. Germline assignment: CDR1 SQVTM and CDR2 ANQGSEA. V lost 2 bases to trimming and J lost 7 bases, with 5 bases between them. CDR3 coding DNA: TGCAGCGTTGAAACATATGAAGCTTTCTTT. Protein sequence: CSVETYEAFF. Based on the CDR3 plus reference TRBV29-1 and TRBJ1-1, the full variable domain is SAVISQKPSRDICQRGTSLTIQCQVDSQVTMMFWYRQQPGQSLTLIATANQGSEATYESGFVIDKFPISRPNLTFSTLTVSNMSPEDSSIYLCSVETYEAFFGQGTRLTVV.

This clonotype was found many times. The genes are TRBV6-2 or TRBV6-3 and TRBJ2-5; D is ambiguous. CDR3 length: 13 residues. The V end was cut by 3 bases, the J end by 5 bases, with 10 bases between. Germline CDR1 reads MNHEY; CDR2 reads SVGEGT. The CDR3 DNA follows: TGTGCCAGCAGTTATTCGGGTAGGGAGACCCAGTACTTC. This sequence encodes CASSYSGRETQYF.

J is TRBJ1-4 and V is TRBV7-6, with 7 bases fitting TRBD1. Germline V lookup: CDR1 SGHVS, CDR2 FNYEAQ. The CDR3 runs to 13 residues. Trimming at V came to 1 base and at J to 8 bases, leaving 1 base not matched to a gene. CDR3 in amino acids: CASSLGQGEKLFF. DNA for the CDR3: TGTGCCAGCAGCTTAGGACAGGGCGAAAAACTGTTTTTT.